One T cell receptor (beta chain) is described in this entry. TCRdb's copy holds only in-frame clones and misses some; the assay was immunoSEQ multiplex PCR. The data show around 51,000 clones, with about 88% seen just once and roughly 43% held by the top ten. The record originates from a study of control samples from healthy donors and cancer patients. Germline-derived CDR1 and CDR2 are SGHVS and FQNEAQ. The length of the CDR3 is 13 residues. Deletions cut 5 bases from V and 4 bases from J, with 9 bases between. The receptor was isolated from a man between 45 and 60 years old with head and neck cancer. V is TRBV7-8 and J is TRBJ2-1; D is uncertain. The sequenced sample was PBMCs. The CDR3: CASSPHVYNEQFF. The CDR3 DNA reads TGTGCCAGCAGCCCCCACGTATACAATGAGCAGTTCTTC.